These 7 T cell receptor beta chains share one sample of origin, sequenced in a study of T cell repertoires in cytomegalovirus infection. Using its own MiXCR run on the reads, TCRdb lists one record per CDR3 protein. The sample comprises around 300,000 distinct CDR3 sequences, 9.5% of which are singletons, and around 4% rests with the top ten. Source material: PBMCs. Receptors originate from a human donor in good health (CMV status not recorded). Some clones in this sample may be carry-over from other donors' samples.

This clonotype was observed at least ten times. J is TRBJ2-7 and V is TRBV7-9; D not certain. This CDR3 spans 14 amino acids. Germline V gives CDR1 SEHNR, CDR2 FQNEAQ (reference sequence). V was cut by 1 base and J by 3 bases, with 10 bases left in between. In nucleotides, the CDR3 is TGTGCCAGCAGCTTAGAGGTGGGCAACTACGAGCAGTACTTC. As protein: CASSLEVGNYEQYF. The whole variable domain, remainder taken from reference TRBV7-9 and TRBJ2-7, is DTGVSQNPRHKITKRGQNVTFRCDPISEHNRLYWYRQTLGQGPEFLTYFQNEAQLEKSRLLSDRFSAERPKGSFSTLEIQRTEQGDSAMYLCASSLEVGNYEQYFGPGTRLTVT.

In its sample, this clonotype was seen many times. The V and J genes are TRBV7-8 and TRBJ2-3; 10 nucleotides align to TRBD2. This CDR3 is 16 amino acids long. The ends lost 3 bases at V and 4 bases at J; junction bases unmatched: 7. Per the germline V gene, CDR1 is SGHVS and CDR2 is FQNEAQ. CDR3: CASSLRSGGGADTQYF. The DNA of the CDR3 is TGTGCCAGCAGCTTGAGAAGCGGGGGGGGGGCAGATACGCAGTATTTT.

This clonotype was seen at least ten times. This rearrangement joins TRBV7-2 to TRBJ2-7; D is unclear. V lost 1 base and J lost 3, with 10 bases in between. This CDR3 comprises 14 residues. Germline CDR1 SGHTA, CDR2 FQGNSA. Here the CDR3 DNA reads TGTGCCAGCAGCTTAGGGCCTAGTGGCTACGAGCAGTACTTC. Translation gives CASSLGPSGYEQYF.

This clonotype showed up many times. This chain uses TRBV7-2 with TRBJ2-1; TRBD2 agrees at 12 bases. Germline trimming cut 3 bases from V and 7 bases from J; bases unmatched to any gene: 7. The CDR3 has 16 amino acids. Per germline, CDR1 SGHTA and CDR2 FQGNSA. The CDR3 loop reads CASSFRRTSGTNEQFF. The CDR3 coding sequence is TGTGCCAGCAGCTTTAGGAGGACTAGCGGGACGAATGAGCAGTTCTTC.

This clonotype was observed a handful of times. This rearrangement joins TRBV20-1 to TRBJ2-4; D may match TRBD1 or TRBD2 (6 bases each). The germline V and J ends were trimmed by 3 bases and 5 bases, with 14 bases remaining between them. The length of the CDR3 is 14 residues. CDR1 DFQATT and CDR2 SNEGSKA come from the germline V gene (reference sequence). This CDR3 is CSARGGGGQNIQYF. The CDR3 DNA sequence: TGCAGTGCTAGGGGAGGAGGGGGTCAAAACATTCAGTACTTC.

The genes are TRBV6-2 or TRBV6-3 and TRBJ1-1; no clear D. The CDR3 length is 16 residues. Germline lookup yields CDR1 MNHEY and CDR2 SVGEGT. Between the trimmed V and J ends, which lost 2 bases and 1 base, there was a span of 14 bases. For the CDR3, the DNA is TGTGCCAGCAGTTACGAGCTTGTTGGGAAGAACACTGAAGCTTTCTTT. It specifies CASSYELVGKNTEAFF.

This clonotype was found a few times. The rearrangement joins TRBV6-5 to TRBJ1-6; 7 positions match TRBD1. J gave up 8 bases and V 5 bases, and 6 bases lay outside the gene matches. Germline V lookup: CDR1 MNHEY, CDR2 SVGAGI. CDR3 size: 14 residues. The CDR3 DNA sequence: TGTGCCAGCAGTAAACAGGGGTGGTATTCACCCCTCCACTTT. It translates to CASSKQGWYSPLHF.